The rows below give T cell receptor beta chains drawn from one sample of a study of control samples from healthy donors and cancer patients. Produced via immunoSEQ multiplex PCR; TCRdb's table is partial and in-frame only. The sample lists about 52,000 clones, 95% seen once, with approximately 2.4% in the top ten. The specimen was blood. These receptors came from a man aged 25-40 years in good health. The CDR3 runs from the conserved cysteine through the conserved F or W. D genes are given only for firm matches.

CASNPRGNTGELFF	-	TRBV19	TRBJ2-2
CARSLKAGSYSSGNTIYF	-	TRBV5-3	TRBJ1-3
CASSERVGTGELFF	-	TRBV6-4	TRBJ2-2
CASNDIQGAIEQYF	TRBD1	TRBV18	TRBJ2-7
CSASLGTAYGYTF	TRBD1	TRBV20-1	TRBJ1-2
CASSSWTGGGVKNIQYF	TRBD1	TRBV7-2	TRBJ2-4
CSASRVGGEKLFF	-	TRBV20-1	TRBJ1-4
CASSLAGLYEQYF	-	TRBV11-2	TRBJ2-7
CASSLGRTGGGHEQFF	TRBD1	TRBV11-2	TRBJ2-1
CASSPRVGGTTDTQYF	-	TRBV7-3	TRBJ2-3
CAWSGVLNEKLFF	-	TRBV30	TRBJ1-4
CARSLVRTRSEQYF	-	TRBV5-3	TRBJ2-7
CASSVGPRGGTGELFF	-	TRBV9	TRBJ2-2
CASSQVGGNYGYTF	-	TRBV14	TRBJ1-2
CASSIASTQYF	-	TRBV19	TRBJ2-3
CASSPKDISGNTIYF	-	TRBV18	TRBJ1-3
CASSTRDRIDQPQHF	-	TRBV28	TRBJ1-5
CASSPGQGSTQYF	TRBD1	TRBV5-1	TRBJ2-3
CASSAVGQGAYEQYF	TRBD1	TRBV10-2	TRBJ2-7
CASSERWDSPLHF	-	TRBV25-1	TRBJ1-6
CASSLDRKNIQYF	TRBD1	TRBV28	TRBJ2-4
CASSFIGESSGANVLTF	-	TRBV28	TRBJ2-6
CASSLRLAGGVNNEQFF	TRBD2	TRBV7-3	TRBJ2-1
CASSYSGEGYTF	-	TRBV6-5	TRBJ1-2
CASSLAGQNTGELFF	-	TRBV5-1	TRBJ2-2
CASSQVGQGADTQYF	TRBD1	TRBV4-2	TRBJ2-3
CASTALAGGRDTQYF	TRBD2	TRBV6-5	TRBJ2-3
CASSIRNNEQFF	-	TRBV28	TRBJ2-1
CASSLKRDPSYEQYF	TRBD2	TRBV27	TRBJ2-7
CASSQDVSPGELFF	-	TRBV4-1	TRBJ2-2
CASSLYGVSYNEQFF	-	TRBV11-2	TRBJ2-1
CASSDGQGAGEQFF	TRBD1	TRBV5-4	TRBJ2-1
CASSSFTKPQHF	-	TRBV12-3/TRBV12-4	TRBJ1-5
CAWSAPSAATEAFF	-	TRBV30	TRBJ1-1
CASSPDRVRGYTF	-	TRBV12-3/TRBV12-4	TRBJ1-2
CASRILADSTDTQYF	TRBD2	TRBV6-5	TRBJ2-3
CASSKDGGLSSYNSPLHF	-	TRBV21-1	TRBJ1-6
CASSLFSTGGNTEAFF	TRBD1	TRBV28	TRBJ1-1
CASSRDPGQGSYEQYF	TRBD1	TRBV5-1	TRBJ2-7
CASGGGVGEQFF	TRBD2	TRBV12-5	TRBJ2-1
CSAGTSGRQFF	TRBD2	TRBV20-1	TRBJ2-1
CASSLGTSGDYNEQFF	TRBD2	TRBV6-4	TRBJ2-1
CASSTYRGPRNTEAFF	TRBD1	TRBV27	TRBJ1-1
CASSLVVGYGYTF	-	TRBV14	TRBJ1-2
CASSRARDRGYEQYF	TRBD1	TRBV7-6	TRBJ2-7
CASSLFGTGELFF	-	TRBV7-3	TRBJ2-2
CASSSGTGGTSYNSPLHF	TRBD1	TRBV28	TRBJ1-6
CASSLGTVTEAFF	-	TRBV12-3/TRBV12-4	TRBJ1-1
CASSEFFPTSGVGNEQFF	TRBD2	TRBV25-1	TRBJ2-1
CASSLLSNQPQHF	-	TRBV7-8	TRBJ1-5
CASSLAYNEQFF	-	TRBV7-8	TRBJ2-1
CASSRENEQFF	-	TRBV9	TRBJ2-1
CAWSISGNTIYF	-	TRBV30	TRBJ1-3